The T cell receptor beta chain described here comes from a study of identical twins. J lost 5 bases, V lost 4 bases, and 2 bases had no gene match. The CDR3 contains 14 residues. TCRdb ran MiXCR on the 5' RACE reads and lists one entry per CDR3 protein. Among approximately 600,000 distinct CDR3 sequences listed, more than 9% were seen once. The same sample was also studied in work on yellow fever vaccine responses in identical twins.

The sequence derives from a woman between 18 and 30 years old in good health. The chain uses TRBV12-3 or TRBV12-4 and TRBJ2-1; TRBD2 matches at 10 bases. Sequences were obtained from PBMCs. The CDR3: CASSWTSGDNEQFF. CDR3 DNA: TGTGCCAGCAGTTGGACTAGCGGAGACAATGAGCAGTTCTTC.